Described below is a single TCR beta chain sequence and its context. This sample stems from a study of cytomegalovirus exposure and HLA in healthy donors. This CDR3 spans 17 amino acids. CDR1 is MDHEN, CDR2 SYDVKM, per germline. Trimming removed 5 bases from V and 6 bases from J; junction bases left unmatched: 10. Sequenced by immunoSEQ multiplex PCR; TCRdb stores in-frame clones only, minus some. Of roughly 260,000 clones listed, 90% are singletons. The J gene is TRBJ2-1, the V gene TRBV28; TRBD2 agrees at 13 bases. This TCR came from a woman aged 18-29 years in good health and CMV-seronegative. The sequenced material came from PBMCs. CDR3 in DNA: TGTGCCAGCAGTCTCACTAGCGGGGGGGCCTTTGGCAATGAGCAGTTCTTC. This translates into CASSLTSGGAFGNEQFF.